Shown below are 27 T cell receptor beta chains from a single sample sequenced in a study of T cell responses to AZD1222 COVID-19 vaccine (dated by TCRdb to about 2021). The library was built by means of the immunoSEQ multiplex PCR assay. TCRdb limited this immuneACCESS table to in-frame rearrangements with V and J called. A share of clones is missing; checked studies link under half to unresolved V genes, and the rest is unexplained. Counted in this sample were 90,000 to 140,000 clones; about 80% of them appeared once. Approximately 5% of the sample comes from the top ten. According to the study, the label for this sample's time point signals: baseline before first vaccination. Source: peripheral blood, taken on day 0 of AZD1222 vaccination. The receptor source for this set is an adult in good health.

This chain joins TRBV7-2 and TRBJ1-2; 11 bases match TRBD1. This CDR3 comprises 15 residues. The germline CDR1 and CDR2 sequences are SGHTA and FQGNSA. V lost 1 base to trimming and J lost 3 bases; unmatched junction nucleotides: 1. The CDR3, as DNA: TGTGCCAGCAGCTTAGTGGGACAGGGGGACTATGGCTACACCTTC. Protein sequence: CASSLVGQGDYGYTF.

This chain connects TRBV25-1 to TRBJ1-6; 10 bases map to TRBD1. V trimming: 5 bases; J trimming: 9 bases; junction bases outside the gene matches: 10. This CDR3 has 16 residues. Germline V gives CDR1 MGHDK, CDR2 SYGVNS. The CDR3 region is CASSNPGQGSGSPLHF. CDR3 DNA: TGTGCCAGCAGTAACCCGGGACAGGGGAGCGGTTCACCCCTCCACTTT. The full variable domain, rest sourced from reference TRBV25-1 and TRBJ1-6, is EADIYQTPRYLVIGTGKKITLECSQTMGHDKMYWYQQDPGMELHLIHYSYGVNSTEKGDLSSESTVSRIRTEHFPLTLESARPSHTSQYLCASSNPGQGSGSPLHFGNGTRLTVT.

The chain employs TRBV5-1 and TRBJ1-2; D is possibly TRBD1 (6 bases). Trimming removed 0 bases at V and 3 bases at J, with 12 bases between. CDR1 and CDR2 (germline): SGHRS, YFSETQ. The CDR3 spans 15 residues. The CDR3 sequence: CASSLGGGLDYGYTF. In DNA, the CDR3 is TGCGCCAGCAGCTTGGGCGGGGGGCTTGACTATGGCTACACCTTC. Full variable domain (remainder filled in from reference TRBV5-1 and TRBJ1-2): KAGVTQTPRYLIKTRGQQVTLSCSPISGHRSVSWYQQTPGQGLQFLFEYFSETQRNKGNFPGRFSGRQFSNSRSEMNVSTLELGDSALYLCASSLGGGLDYGYTFGSGTRLTVV.

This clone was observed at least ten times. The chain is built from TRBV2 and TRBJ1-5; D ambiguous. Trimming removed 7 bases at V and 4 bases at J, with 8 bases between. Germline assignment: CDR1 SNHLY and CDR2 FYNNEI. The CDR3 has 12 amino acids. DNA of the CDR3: TGTGCCAGCACCACGGGGAATCAGCCCCAGCATTTT. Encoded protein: CASTTGNQPQHF.

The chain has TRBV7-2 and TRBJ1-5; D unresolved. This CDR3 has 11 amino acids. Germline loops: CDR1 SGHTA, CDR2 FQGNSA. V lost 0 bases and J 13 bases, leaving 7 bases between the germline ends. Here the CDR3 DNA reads TGTGCCAGCAGCTTAGCGCTGAGACAGCATTTT. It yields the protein CASSLALRQHF.

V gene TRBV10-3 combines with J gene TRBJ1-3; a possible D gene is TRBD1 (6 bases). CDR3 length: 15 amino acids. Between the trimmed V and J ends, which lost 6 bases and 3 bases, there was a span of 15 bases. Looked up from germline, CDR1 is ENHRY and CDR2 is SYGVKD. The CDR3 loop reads CAISETGINGNTIYF. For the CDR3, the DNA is TGTGCCATCAGCGAAACAGGGATTAATGGAAACACCATATATTTT.

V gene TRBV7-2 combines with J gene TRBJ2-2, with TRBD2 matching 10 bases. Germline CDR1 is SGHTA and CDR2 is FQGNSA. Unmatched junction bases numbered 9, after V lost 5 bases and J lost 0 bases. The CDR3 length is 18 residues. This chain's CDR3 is CASSNPGLAWANTGELFF. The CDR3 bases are TGTGCCAGCAGCAATCCGGGACTAGCGTGGGCGAACACCGGGGAGCTGTTTTTT.

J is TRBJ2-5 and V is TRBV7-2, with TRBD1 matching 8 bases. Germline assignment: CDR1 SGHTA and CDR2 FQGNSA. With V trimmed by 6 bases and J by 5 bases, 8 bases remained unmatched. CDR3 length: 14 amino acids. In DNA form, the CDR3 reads TGTGCCAGCAGTTTTAACAGGGGGAAGGAGACCCAGTACTTC. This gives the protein CASSFNRGKETQYF.

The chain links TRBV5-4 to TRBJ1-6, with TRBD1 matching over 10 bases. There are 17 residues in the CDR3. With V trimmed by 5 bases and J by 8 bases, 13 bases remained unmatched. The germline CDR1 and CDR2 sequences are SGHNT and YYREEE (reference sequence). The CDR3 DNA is TGTGCCAGCAGGGACCGGGACAGGGGTTTCTTGTATTCACCCCTCCACTTT. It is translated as CASRDRDRGFLYSPLHF. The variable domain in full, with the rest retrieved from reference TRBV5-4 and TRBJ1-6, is ETGVTQSPTHLIKTRGQQVTLRCSSQSGHNTVSWYQQALGQGPQFIFQYYREEENGRGNFPPRFSGLQFPNYSSELNVNALELDDSALYLCASRDRDRGFLYSPLHFGNGTRLTVT.

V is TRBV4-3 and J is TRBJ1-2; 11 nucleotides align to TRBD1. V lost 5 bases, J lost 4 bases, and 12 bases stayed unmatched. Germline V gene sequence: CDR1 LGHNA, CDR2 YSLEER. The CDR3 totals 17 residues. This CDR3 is CASSGRDRGARSYGYTF. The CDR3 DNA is TGCGCCAGCAGCGGCCGGGACAGGGGGGCACGGAGCTATGGCTACACCTTC.

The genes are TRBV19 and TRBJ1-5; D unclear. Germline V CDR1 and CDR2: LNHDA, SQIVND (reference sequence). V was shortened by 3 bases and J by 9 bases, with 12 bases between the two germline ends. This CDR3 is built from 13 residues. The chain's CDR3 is CASSMVSLGPQHF. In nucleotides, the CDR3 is TGTGCCAGTAGTATGGTGAGCTTGGGGCCCCAGCATTTT.

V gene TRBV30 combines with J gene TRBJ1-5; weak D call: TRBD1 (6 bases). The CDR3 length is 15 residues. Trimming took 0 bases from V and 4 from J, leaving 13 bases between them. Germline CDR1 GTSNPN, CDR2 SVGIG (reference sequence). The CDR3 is CAWSVAQGRNQPQHF. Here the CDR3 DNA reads TGTGCCTGGAGTGTAGCCCAGGGGCGAAATCAGCCCCAGCATTTT.

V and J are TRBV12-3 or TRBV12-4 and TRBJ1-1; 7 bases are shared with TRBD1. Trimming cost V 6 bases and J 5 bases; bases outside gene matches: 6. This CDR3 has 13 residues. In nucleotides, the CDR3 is TGTGCCAGCAGGCGGACAGGAAGGACTGAAGCTTTCTTT. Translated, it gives CASRRTGRTEAFF.

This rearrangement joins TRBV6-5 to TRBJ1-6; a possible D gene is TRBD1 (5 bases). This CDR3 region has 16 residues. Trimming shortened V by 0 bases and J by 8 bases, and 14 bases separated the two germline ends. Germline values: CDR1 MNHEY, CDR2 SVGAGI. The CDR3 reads CASSYSPQGGHSPLHF. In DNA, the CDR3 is TGTGCCAGCAGTTACTCCCCCCAGGGAGGACATTCACCCCTCCACTTT.

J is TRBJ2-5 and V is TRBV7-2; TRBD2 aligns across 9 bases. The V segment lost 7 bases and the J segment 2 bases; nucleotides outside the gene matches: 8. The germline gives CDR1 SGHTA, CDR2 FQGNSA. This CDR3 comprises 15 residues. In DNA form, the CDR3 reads TGTGCCAGCAAATCGGCTAGCGGGATACAAGAGACCCAGTACTTC. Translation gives CASKSASGIQETQYF.

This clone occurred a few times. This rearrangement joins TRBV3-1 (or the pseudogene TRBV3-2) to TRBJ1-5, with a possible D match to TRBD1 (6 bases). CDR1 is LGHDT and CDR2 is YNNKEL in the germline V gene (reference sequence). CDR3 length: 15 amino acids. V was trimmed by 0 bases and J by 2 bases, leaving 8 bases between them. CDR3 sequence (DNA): TGTGCCAGCAGCCAAGAACAGGGCCGCAATCAGCCCCAGCATTTT. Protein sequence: CASSQEQGRNQPQHF.

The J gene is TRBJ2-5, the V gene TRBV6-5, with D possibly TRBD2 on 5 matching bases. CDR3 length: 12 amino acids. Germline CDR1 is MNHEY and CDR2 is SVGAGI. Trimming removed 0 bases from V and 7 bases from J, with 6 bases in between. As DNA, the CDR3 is TGTGCCAGCAGTTACTCGAGCGGGACCCAGTACTTC. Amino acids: CASSYSSGTQYF.

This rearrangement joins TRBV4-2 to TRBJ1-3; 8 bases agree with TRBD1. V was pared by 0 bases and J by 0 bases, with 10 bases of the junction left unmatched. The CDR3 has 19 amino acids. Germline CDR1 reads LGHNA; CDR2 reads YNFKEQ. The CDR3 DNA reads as TGTGCCAGCAGCCAAGATCCTCGGGACAGGTTTTTCTCTGGAAACACCATATATTTT. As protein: CASSQDPRDRFFSGNTIYF.

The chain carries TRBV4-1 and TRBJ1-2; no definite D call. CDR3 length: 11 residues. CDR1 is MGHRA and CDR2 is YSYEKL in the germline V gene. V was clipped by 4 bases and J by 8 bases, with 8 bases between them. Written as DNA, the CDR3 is TGCGCCAGCAGCCCAGGCTACGGCTACACCTTC. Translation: CASSPGYGYTF.

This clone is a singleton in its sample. The CDR3 sequence: CASSYSWTGDTEAFF. The DNA of the CDR3 is TGTGCCAGCAGTTACTCATGGACAGGGGACACTGAAGCTTTCTTT. The chain links TRBV6-5 to TRBJ1-1, with 9 bases aligning to TRBD1. V shed 0 bases, J shed 3 bases, and the junction held 2 bases outside the gene matches. This CDR3 spans 15 amino acids. Germline V gene data show CDR1 as MNHEY and CDR2 as SVGAGI.

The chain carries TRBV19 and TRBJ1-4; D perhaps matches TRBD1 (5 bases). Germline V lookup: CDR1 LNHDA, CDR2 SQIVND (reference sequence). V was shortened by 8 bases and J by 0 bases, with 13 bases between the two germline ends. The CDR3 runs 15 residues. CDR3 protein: CASGTEYATNEKLFF. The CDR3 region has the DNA TGTGCCAGTGGGACTGAGTACGCAACTAATGAAAAACTGTTTTTT. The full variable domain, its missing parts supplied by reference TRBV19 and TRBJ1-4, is DGGITQSPKYLFRKEGQNVTLSCEQNLNHDAMYWYRQDPGQGLRLIYYSQIVNDFQKGDIAEGYSVSREKKESFPLTVTSAQKNPTAFYLCASGTEYATNEKLFFGSGTQLSVL.

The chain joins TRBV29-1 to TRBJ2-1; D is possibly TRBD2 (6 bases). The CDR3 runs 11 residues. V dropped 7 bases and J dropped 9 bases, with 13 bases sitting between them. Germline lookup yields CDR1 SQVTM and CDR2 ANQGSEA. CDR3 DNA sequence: TGCAGCGGGACGACTAGTGTTGAGCAGTTCTTC. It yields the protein CSGTTSVEQFF.

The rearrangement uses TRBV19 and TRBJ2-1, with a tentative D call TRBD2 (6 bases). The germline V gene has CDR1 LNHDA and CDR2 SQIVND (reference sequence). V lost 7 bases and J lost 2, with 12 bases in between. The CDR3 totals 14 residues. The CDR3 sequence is CASNPSATYNEQFF. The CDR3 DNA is TGTGCCAGTAACCCTAGCGCCACCTACAATGAGCAGTTCTTC.

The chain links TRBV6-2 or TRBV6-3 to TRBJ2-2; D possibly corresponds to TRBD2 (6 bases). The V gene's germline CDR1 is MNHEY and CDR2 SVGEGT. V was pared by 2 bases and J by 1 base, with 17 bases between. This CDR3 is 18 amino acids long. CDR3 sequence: CASSYRGSGGENTGELFF. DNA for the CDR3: TGTGCCAGCAGTTACCGTGGCTCAGGCGGGGAGAACACCGGGGAGCTGTTTTTT.

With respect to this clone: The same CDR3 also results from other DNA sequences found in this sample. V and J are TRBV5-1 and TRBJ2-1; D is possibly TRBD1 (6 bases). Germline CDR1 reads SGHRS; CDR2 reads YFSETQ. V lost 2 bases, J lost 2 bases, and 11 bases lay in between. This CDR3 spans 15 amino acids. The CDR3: CASSFSGTTYNEQFF. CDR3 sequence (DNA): TGCGCCAGCAGCTTTTCCGGGACAACCTACAATGAGCAGTTCTTC. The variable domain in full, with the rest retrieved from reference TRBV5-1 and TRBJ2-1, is KAGVTQTPRYLIKTRGQQVTLSCSPISGHRSVSWYQQTPGQGLQFLFEYFSETQRNKGNFPGRFSGRQFSNSRSEMNVSTLELGDSALYLCASSFSGTTYNEQFFGPGTRLTVL.

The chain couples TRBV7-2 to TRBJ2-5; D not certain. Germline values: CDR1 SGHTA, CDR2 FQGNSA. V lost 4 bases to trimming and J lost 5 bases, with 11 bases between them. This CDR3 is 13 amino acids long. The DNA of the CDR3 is TGTGCCAGCAGCTCCCAGAGGCGGGAGACCCAGTACTTC. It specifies CASSSQRRETQYF.

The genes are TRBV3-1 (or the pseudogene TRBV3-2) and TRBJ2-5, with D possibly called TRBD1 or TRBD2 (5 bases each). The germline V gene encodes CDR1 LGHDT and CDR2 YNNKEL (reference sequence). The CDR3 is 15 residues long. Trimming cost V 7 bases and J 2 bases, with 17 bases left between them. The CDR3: CASTPQDGKQETQYF. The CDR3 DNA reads TGTGCCAGCACCCCACAGGACGGGAAACAAGAGACCCAGTACTTC.